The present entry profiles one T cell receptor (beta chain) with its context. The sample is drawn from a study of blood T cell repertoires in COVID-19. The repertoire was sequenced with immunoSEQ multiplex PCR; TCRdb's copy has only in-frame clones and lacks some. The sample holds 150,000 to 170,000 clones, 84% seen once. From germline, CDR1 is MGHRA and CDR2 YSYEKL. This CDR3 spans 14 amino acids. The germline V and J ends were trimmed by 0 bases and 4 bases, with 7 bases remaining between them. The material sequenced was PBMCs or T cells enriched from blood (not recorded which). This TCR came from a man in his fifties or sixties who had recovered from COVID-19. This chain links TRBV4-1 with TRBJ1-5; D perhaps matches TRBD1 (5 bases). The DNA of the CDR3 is TGCGCCAGCAGCCAAGATCGGGGGAATCAGCCCCAGCATTTT. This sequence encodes CASSQDRGNQPQHF.